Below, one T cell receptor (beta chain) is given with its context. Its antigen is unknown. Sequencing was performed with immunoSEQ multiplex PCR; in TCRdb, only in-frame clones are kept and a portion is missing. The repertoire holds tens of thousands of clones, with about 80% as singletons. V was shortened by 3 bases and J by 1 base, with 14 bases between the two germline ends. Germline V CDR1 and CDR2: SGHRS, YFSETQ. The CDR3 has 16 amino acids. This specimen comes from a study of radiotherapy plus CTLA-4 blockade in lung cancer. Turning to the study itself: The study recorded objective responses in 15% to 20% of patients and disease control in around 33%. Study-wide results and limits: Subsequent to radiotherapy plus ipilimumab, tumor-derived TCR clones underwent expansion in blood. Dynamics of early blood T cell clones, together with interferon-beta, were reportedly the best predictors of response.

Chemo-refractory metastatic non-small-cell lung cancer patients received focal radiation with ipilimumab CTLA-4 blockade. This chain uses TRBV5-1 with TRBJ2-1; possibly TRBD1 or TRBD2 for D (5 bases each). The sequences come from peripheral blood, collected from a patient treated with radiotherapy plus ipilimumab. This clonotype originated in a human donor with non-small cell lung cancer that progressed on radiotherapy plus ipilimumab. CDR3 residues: CASSWSGTGSYNEQFF. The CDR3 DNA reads TGCGCCAGCAGCTGGTCCGGGACGGGATCCTACAATGAGCAGTTCTTC.